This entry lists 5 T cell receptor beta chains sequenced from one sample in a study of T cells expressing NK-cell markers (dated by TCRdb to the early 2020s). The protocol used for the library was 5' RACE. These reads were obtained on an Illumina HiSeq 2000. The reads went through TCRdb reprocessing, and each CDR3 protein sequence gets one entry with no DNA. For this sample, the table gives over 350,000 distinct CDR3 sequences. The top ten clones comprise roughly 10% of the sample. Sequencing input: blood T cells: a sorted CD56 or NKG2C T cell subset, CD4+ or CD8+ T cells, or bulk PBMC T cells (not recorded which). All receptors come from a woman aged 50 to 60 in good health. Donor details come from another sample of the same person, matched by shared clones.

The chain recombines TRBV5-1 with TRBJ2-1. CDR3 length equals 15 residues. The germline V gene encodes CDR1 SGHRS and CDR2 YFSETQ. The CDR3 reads CASSADTVLDNEQFF.

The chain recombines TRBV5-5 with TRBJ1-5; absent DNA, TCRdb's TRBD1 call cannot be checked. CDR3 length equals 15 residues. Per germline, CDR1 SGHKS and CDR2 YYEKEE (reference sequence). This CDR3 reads CASSRTGGTDQPQHF.

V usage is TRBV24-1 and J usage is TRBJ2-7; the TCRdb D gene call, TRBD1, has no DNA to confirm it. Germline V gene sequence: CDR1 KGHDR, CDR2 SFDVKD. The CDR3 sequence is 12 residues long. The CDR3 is CATSATGYEQYF.

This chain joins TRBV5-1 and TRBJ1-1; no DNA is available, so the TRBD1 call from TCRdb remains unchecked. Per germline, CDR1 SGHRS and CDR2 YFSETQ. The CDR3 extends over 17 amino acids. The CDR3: CASSLDWGAGGNTEAFF.

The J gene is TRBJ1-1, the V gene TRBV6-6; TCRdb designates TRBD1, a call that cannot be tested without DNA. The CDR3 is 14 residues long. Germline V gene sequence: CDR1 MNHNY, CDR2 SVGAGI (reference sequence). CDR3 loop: CASTSQGSNTEAFF.